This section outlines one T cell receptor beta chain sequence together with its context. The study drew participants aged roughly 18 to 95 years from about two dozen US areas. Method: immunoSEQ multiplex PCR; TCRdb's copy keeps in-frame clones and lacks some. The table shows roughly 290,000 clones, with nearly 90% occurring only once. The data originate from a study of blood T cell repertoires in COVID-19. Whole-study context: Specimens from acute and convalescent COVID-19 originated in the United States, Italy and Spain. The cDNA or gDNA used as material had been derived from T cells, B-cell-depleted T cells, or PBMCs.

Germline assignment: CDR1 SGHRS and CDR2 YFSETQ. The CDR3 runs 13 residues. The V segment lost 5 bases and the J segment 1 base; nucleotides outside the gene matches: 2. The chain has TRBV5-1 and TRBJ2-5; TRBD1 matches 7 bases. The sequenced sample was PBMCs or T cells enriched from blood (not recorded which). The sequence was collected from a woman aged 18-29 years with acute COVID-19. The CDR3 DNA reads TGCGCCAGCAGAAGGGGGCTCCAAGAGACCCAGTACTTC. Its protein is CASRRGLQETQYF. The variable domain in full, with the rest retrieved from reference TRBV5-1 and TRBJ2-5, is KAGVTQTPRYLIKTRGQQVTLSCSPISGHRSVSWYQQTPGQGLQFLFEYFSETQRNKGNFPGRFSGRQFSNSRSEMNVSTLELGDSALYLCASRRGLQETQYFGPGTRLLVL.